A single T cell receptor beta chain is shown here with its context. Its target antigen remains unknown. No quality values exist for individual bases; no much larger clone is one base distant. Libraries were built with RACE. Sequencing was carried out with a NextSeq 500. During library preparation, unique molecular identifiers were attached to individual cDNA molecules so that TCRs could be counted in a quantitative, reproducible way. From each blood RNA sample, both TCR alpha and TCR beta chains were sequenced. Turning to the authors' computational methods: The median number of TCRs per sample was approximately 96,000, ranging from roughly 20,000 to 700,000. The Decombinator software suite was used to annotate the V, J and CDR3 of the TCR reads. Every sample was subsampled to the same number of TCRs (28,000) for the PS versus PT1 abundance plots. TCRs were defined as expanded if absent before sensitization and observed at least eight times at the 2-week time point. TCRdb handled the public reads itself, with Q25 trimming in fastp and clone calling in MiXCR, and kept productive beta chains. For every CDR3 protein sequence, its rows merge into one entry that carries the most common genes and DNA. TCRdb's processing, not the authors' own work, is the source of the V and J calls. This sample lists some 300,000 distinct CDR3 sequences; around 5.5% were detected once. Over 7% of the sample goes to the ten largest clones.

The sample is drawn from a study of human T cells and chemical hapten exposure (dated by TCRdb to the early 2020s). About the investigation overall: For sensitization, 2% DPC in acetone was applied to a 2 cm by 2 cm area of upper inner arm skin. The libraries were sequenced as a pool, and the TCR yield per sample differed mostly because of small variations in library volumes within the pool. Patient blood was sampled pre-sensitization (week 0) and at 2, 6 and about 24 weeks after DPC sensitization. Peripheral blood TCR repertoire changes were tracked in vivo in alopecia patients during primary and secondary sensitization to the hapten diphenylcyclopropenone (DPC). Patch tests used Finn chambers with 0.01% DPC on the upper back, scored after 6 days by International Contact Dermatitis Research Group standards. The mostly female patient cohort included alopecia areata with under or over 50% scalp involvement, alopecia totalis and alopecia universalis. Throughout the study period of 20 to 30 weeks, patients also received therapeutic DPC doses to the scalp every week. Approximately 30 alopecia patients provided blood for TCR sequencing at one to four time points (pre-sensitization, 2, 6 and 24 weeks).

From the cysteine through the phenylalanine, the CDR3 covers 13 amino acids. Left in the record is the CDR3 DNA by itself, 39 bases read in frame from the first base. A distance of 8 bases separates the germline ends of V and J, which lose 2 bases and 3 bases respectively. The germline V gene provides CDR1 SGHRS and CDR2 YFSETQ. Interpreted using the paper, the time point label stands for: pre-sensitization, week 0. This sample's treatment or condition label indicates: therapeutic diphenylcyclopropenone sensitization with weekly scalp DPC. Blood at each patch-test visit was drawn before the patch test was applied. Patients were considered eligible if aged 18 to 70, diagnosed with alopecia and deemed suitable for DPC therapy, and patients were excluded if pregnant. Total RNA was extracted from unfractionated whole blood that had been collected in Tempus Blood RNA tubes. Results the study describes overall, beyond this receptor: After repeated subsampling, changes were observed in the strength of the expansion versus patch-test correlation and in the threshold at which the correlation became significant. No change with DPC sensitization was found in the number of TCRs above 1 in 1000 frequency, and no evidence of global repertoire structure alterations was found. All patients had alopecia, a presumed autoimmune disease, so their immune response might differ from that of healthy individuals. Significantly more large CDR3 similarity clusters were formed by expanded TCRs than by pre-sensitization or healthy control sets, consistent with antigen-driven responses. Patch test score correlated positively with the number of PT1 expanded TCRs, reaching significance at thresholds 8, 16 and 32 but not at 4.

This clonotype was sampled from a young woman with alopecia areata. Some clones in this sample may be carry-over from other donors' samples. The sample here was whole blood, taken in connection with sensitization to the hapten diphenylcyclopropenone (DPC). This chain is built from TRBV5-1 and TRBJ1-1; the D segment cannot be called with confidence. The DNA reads TGCGCCAGCAGCTTTCTCCTGGACACTGAAGCTTTCTTT. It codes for CASSFLLDTEAFF.